These 10 T cell receptor beta chains came from one sample sequenced in a study of T cell clonality in common variable immunodeficiency. Assay: immunoSEQ multiplex PCR; the TCRdb copy retains only in-frame clones and omits some. The sample gives roughly 50,000 clones, none seen only once, and the top ten clones hold about 3.7%. Sequenced sample: peripheral blood mononuclear cells. Every receptor here comes from a person aged 18 to 70 in good health.

This clone has more than one count but fewer than ten. The read ends 3 residues before the CDR3 terminus; that terminus is restored from the germline J gene. This chain links TRBV7-9 with TRBJ1-4, with D tentatively TRBD1 (5 bases). This CDR3 is 13 amino acids long. Germline values: CDR1 SEHNR, CDR2 FQNEAQ (reference sequence). V was shortened by 1 base and J by 6 bases, with 6 bases between the two germline ends. The sequenced CDR3 bases are TGTGCCAGCAGCTTAGAACAGGATGAAAAA. This sequence encodes CASSLEQDEK. Given in full, the CDR3 is CASSLEQDEKLFF.

This clone was observed at least ten times. The read ends 3 residues shy of where the CDR3 ends; the end is completed using the germline J gene. The chain carries TRBV7-9 and TRBJ2-7; D may be TRBD2 (5 bases). Germline V lookup: CDR1 SEHNR, CDR2 FQNEAQ (reference sequence). The CDR3 is 13 amino acids. Deletions cut 5 bases from V and 2 bases from J, with 10 bases between. CDR3 loop: CASSDGVTYEQYF. The covered CDR3 bases are TGTGCCAGCAGCGACGGGGTTACCTACGAG. The variable domain in full, completed from reference TRBV7-9 and TRBJ2-7, reads DTGVSQNPRHKITKRGQNVTFRCDPISEHNRLYWYRQTLGQGPEFLTYFQNEAQLEKSRLLSDRFSAERPKGSFSTLEIQRTEQGDSAMYLCASSDGVTYEQYFGPGTRLTVT.

The table lists this clone with a few counts. Read data end 3 residues before the CDR3 end; the end is taken from the germline J gene. Other nucleotide sequences in the sample specify the same CDR3. The chain has TRBV18 and TRBJ2-6; D is uncertain. The CDR3 consists of 16 residues. The V gene lost 6 bases and the J gene lost 0 bases, with 12 bases spanning the gap. Germline values: CDR1 KGHSH, CDR2 LQKENI. The sequenced CDR3 bases are TGTGCCAGCTCGCCTCAGACTGGCTCTGGGGCCAACGTC. It codes for CASSPQTGSGANV. From start to end, the CDR3 is CASSPQTGSGANVLTF.

This clone showed up many times. The read is 3 residues too short to cover the CDR3 end, so that end is filled in from the germline J gene. This chain links TRBV19 with TRBJ1-2; D may be TRBD1 (5 bases). CDR3 length: 12 amino acids. Per the germline V gene, CDR1 is LNHDA and CDR2 is SQIVND (reference sequence). The CDR3 region is CASSPSLGRYTF. Partial CDR3 DNA: TGTGCCAGTAGTCCTTCCTTGGGGCGC.

This clone was counted many times. The observed sequence ends 3 residues before the CDR3 terminus, with the missing tail filled in from the germline J gene. The rearrangement links TRBV20-1 to TRBJ2-3, with 16 nucleotides matching TRBD2. The germline V gene encodes CDR1 DFQATT and CDR2 SNEGSKA (reference sequence). This CDR3 has 19 amino acids. With V trimmed by 1 base and J by 4 bases, 11 bases remained unmatched. This CDR3 reads CSARGGTSGRAGVPDTQYF. The part of the CDR3 DNA that was read is TGCAGTGCTAGAGGAGGGACTAGCGGGAGGGCCGGGGTCCCAGATACG.

This clone was seen repeatedly, ten times or more. The read stops 3 residues short of the end of the CDR3; the missing end is completed from the germline J gene. The chain combines TRBV30 with TRBJ2-3; a weak D match, TRBD1 (5 bases). Germline CDR1 is GTSNPN and CDR2 is SVGIG (reference sequence). V lost 7 bases, J lost 4 bases, and 21 bases lay in between. CDR3 length equals 15 residues. The CDR3 DNA, read in part, is TGTGCCTCCCTCCCTTCCCCCCAGGGATCAGATACG. It encodes CASLPSPQGSDT. The CDR3 in its entirety is CASLPSPQGSDTQYF.

This clone has ten or more counts. The read falls 3 residues short of the CDR3 end, and the missing part is taken from the germline J gene. The chain joins TRBV5-4 to TRBJ1-2; D gene unclear. CDR1 and CDR2 from the germline V gene are SGHNT and YYREEE (reference sequence). V dropped 4 bases and J dropped 3 bases, with 10 bases sitting between them. The CDR3 contains 13 residues. CDR3 sequence: CASSKVGYYGYTF. The CDR3 DNA, read in part, is TGTGCCAGCAGCAAGGTCGGGTACTATGGC. The variable domain in full, completed from reference TRBV5-4 and TRBJ1-2, reads ETGVTQSPTHLIKTRGQQVTLRCSSQSGHNTVSWYQQALGQGPQFIFQYYREEENGRGNFPPRFSGLQFPNYSSELNVNALELDDSALYLCASSKVGYYGYTFGSGTRLTVV.

This clone was counted ten times or more. The DNA ends 3 residues before the CDR3 does, and the rest of the CDR3 is filled in from the germline J gene. V is TRBV20-1 and J is TRBJ1-2, with TRBD1 matching 7 bases. Germline assignment: CDR1 DFQATT and CDR2 SNEGSKA (reference sequence). The J segment lost 4 bases and the V segment lost 2 bases, leaving 1 base of the junction unmatched. There are 12 residues in the CDR3. The CDR3 here is CSARWTGYGYTF. The sequenced CDR3 bases are TGCAGTGCTAGATGGACAGGCTATGGC.

This clone was detected ten times or more. The DNA ends 3 residues before the CDR3 does, and the rest of the CDR3 is filled in from the germline J gene. The chain links TRBV29-1 to TRBJ2-2; TRBD2 aligns across 12 bases. The CDR3 loop spans 14 amino acids. Germline V gives CDR1 SQVTM, CDR2 ANQGSEA. The J segment lost 6 bases and the V segment lost 6 bases, leaving 5 bases of the junction unmatched. Partial CDR3 DNA: TGCAGCGTCCGCTCTAGCGGGAGGGCCGGGGAG. Its protein product is CSVRSSGRAGE. The entire CDR3 protein reads CSVRSSGRAGELFF.

In its sample, this clone was seen a few times. CDR3 residues: CASSRGERGYEQYF. The DNA read from the CDR3 is TGTGCCAGCAGCCGCGGGGAACGGGGCTACGAG. The rearrangement uses TRBV11-2 and TRBJ2-7; maybe TRBD2 (6 bases). From the germline J gene comes the end of the CDR3, since the read stops 3 residues before it. The length of the CDR3 is 14 residues. Germline V CDR1 and CDR2: SGHAT, FQNNGV. Between the trimmed V and J ends, which lost 5 bases and 3 bases, there was a span of 14 bases. The whole variable domain, filled in from reference TRBV11-2 and TRBJ2-7, reads EAGVAQSPRYKIIEKRQSVAFWCNPISGHATLYWYQQILGQGPKLLIQFQNNGVVDDSQLPKDRFSAERLKGVDSTLKIQPAKLEDSAVYLCASSRGERGYEQYFGPGTRLTVT.